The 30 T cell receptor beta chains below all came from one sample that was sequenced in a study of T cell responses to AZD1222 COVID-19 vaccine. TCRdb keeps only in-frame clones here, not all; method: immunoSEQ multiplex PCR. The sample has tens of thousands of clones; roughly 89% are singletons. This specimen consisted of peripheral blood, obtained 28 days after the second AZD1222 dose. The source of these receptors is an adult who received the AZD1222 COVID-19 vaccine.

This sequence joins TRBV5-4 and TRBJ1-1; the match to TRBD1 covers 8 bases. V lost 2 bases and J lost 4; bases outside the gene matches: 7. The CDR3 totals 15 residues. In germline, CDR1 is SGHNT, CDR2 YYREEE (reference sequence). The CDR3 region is CASSLVQGGLTEAFF. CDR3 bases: TGTGCCAGCAGCTTAGTACAGGGGGGACTCACTGAAGCTTTCTTT.

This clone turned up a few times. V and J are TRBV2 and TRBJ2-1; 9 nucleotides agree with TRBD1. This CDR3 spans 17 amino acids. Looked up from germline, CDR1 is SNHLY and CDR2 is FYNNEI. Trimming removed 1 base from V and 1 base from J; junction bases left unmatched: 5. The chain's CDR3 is CASSEEGTGFSYNEQFF. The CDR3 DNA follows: TGTGCCAGCAGTGAAGAGGGGACAGGGTTTTCCTACAATGAGCAGTTCTTC.

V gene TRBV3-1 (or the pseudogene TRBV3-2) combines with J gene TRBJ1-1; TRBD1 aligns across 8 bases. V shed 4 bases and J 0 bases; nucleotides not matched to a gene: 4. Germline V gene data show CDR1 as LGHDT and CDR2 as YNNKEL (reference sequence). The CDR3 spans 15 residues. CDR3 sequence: CASSPETGVNTEAFF. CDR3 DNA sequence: TGTGCCAGCAGCCCAGAGACAGGGGTGAACACTGAAGCTTTCTTT.

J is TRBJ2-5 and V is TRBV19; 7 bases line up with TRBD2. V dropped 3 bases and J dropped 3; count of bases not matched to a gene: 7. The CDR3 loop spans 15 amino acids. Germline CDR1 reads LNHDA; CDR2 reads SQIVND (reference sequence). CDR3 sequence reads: CASSMGGTNEETQYF. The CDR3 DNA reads TGTGCCAGTAGTATGGGGGGGACTAACGAAGAGACCCAGTACTTC.

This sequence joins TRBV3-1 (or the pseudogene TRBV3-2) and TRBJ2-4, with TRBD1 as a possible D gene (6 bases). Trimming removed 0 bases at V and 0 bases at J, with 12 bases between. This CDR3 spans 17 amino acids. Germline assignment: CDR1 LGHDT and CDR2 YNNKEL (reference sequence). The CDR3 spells CASSQDLDSLAKNIQYF. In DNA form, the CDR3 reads TGTGCCAGCAGCCAAGATTTGGACAGTCTAGCCAAAAACATTCAGTACTTC.

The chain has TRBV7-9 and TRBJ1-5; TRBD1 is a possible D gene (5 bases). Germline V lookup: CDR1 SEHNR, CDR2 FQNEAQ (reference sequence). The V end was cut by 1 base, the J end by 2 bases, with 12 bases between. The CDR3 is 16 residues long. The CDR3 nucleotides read TGTGCCAGCAGCTTAGAGGCAGGGATGGGCAATCAGCCCCAGCATTTT. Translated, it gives CASSLEAGMGNQPQHF.

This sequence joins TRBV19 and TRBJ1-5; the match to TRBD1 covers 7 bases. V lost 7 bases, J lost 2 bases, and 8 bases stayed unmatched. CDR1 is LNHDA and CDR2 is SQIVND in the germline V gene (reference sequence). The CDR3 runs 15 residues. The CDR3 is CASTPGQVGNQPQHF. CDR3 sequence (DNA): TGTGCCAGTACCCCCGGACAGGTGGGCAATCAGCCCCAGCATTTT. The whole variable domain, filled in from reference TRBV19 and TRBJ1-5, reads DGGITQSPKYLFRKEGQNVTLSCEQNLNHDAMYWYRQDPGQGLRLIYYSQIVNDFQKGDIAEGYSVSREKKESFPLTVTSAQKNPTAFYLCASTPGQVGNQPQHFGDGTRLSIL.

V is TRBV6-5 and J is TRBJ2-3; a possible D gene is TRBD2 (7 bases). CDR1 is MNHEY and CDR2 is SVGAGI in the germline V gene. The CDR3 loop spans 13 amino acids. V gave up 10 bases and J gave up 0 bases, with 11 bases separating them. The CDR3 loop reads CATGGRSTDTQYF. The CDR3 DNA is TGTGCCACCGGGGGGCGTAGCACAGATACGCAGTATTTT.

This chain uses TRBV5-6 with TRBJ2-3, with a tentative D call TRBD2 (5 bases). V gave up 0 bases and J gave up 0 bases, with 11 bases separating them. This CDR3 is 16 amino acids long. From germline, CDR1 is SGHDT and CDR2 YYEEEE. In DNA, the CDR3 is TGTGCCAGCAGCTTGGAGGATAGCGCTAGCACAGATACGCAGTATTTT. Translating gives CASSLEDSASTDTQYF.

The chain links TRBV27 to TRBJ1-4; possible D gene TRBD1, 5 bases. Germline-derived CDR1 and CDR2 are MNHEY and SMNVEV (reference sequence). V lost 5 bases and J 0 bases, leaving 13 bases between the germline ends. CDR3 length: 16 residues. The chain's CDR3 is CASSNSWGATNEKLFF. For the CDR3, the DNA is TGTGCCAGCAGTAACAGTTGGGGGGCAACTAATGAAAAACTGTTTTTT.

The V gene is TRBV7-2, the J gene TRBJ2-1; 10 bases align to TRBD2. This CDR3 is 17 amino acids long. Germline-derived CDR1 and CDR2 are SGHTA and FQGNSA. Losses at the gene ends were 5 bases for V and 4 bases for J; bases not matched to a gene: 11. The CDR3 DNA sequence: TGTGCCAGCAGCCCTTATGCCCCTAGCGGGGGTTACAATGAGCAGTTCTTC. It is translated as CASSPYAPSGGYNEQFF.

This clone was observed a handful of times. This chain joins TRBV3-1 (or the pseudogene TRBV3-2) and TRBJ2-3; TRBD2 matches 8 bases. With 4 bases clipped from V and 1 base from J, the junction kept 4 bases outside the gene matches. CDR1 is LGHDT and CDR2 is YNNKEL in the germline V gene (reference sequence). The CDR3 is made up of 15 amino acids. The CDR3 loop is CASSPSGGGTDTQYF. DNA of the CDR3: TGTGCCAGCAGCCCTTCGGGGGGGGGCACAGATACGCAGTATTTT.

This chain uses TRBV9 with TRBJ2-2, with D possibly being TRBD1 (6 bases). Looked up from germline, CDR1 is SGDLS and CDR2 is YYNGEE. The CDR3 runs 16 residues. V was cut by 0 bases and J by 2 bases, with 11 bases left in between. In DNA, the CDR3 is TGTGCCAGCAGCGTAGCGTGGACAGTTAACACCGGGGAGCTGTTTTTT. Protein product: CASSVAWTVNTGELFF.

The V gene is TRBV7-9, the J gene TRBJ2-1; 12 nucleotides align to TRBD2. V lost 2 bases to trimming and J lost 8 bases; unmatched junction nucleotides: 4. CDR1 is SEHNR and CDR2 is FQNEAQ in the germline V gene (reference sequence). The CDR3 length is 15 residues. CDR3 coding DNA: TGTGCCAGCAGCTTAAGGACTAGCGGGGCGGATGAGCAGTTCTTC. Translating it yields CASSLRTSGADEQFF. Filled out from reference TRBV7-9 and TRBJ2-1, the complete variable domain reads DTGVSQNPRHKITKRGQNVTFRCDPISEHNRLYWYRQTLGQGPEFLTYFQNEAQLEKSRLLSDRFSAERPKGSFSTLEIQRTEQGDSAMYLCASSLRTSGADEQFFGPGTRLTVL.

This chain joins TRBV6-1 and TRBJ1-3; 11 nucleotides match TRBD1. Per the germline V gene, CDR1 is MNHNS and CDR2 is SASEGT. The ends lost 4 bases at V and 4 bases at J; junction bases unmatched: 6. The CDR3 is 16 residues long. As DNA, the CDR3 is TGTGCCAGCAGTGCCCGGACAGGGGGCAGAGGAAACACCATATATTTT. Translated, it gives CASSARTGGRGNTIYF.

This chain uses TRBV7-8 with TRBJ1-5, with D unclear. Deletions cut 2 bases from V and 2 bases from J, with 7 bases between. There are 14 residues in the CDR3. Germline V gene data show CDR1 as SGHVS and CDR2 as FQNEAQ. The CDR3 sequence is CASSLMSGNQPQHF. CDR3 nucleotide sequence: TGTGCCAGCAGCTTAATGTCCGGCAATCAGCCCCAGCATTTT.

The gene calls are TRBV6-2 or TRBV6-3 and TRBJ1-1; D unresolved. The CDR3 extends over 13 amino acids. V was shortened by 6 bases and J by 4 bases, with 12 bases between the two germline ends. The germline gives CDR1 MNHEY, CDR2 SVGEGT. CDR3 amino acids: CASSLQKLTEAFF. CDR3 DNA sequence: TGTGCCAGCAGCTTACAGAAACTCACTGAAGCTTTCTTT.

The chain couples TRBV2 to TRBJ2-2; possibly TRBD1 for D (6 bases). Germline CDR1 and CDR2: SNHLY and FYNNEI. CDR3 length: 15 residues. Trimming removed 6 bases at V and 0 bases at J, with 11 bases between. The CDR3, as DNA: TGTGCCAGCAGGCTACAGGGCCCGAACACCGGGGAGCTGTTTTTT. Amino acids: CASRLQGPNTGELFF. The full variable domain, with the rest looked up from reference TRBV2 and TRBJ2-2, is EPEVTQTPSHQVTQMGQEVILRCVPISNHLYFYWYRQILGQKVEFLVSFYNNEISEKSEIFDDQFSVERPDGSNFTLKIRSTKLEDSAMYFCASRLQGPNTGELFFGEGSRLTVL.

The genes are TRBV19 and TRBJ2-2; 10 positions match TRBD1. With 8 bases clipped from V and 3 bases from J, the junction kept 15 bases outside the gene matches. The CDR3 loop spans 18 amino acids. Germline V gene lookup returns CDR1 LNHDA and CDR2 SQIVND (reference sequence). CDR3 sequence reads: CASCLPLPGTGDTGELFF. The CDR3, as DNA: TGTGCCAGTTGCCTACCTCTCCCCGGGACAGGGGACACCGGGGAGCTGTTTTTT.

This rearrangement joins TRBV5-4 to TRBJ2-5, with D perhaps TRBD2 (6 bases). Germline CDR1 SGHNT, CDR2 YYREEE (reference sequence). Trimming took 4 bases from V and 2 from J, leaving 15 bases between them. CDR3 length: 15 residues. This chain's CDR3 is CASSLGTPRQETQYF. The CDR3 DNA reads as TGTGCCAGCAGCCTAGGGACTCCCAGACAAGAGACCCAGTACTTC.

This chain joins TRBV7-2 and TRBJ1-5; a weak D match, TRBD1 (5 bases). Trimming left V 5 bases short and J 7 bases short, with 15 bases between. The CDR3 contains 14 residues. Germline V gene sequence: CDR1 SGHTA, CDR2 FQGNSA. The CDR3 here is CASSPGTARQPQHF. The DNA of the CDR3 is TGTGCCAGCAGCCCGGGGACGGCAAGGCAGCCCCAGCATTTT.

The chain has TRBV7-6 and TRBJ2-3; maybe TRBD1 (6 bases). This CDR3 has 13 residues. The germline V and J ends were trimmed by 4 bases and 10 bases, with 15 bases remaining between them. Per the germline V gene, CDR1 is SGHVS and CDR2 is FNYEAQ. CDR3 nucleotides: TGTGCCAGCAGCTCCCGAGGGGGAGAGGCGCAGTATTTT. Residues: CASSSRGGEAQYF.

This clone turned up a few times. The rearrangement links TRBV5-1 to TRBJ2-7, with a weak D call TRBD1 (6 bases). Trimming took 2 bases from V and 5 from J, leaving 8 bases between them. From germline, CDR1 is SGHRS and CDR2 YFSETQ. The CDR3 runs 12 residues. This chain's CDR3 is CASSLQGNEQYF. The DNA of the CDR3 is TGCGCCAGCAGCTTACAGGGCAACGAGCAGTACTTC.

DNA of the CDR3: TGTGCCAGCAGCCCCATCGGGGATGAGCAGTTCTTC. It encodes CASSPIGDEQFF. The chain recombines TRBV14 with TRBJ2-1; possible D gene TRBD2, 5 bases. CDR3 length: 12 residues. V was trimmed by 4 bases and J by 8 bases, leaving 9 bases between them. Per germline, CDR1 SGHDN and CDR2 FVKESK.

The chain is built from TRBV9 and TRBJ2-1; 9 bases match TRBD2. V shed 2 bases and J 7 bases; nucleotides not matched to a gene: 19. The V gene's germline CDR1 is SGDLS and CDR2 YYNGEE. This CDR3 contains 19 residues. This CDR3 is CASSVRPLLTSGKGNEQFF. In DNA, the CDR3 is TGTGCCAGCAGCGTTCGACCCCTTTTGACTAGCGGTAAGGGTAATGAGCAGTTCTTC. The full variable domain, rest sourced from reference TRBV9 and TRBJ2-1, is DSGVTQTPKHLITATGQRVTLRCSPRSGDLSVYWYQQSLDQGLQFLIQYYNGEERAKGNILERFSAQQFPDLHSELNLSSLELGDSALYFCASSVRPLLTSGKGNEQFFGPGTRLTVL.

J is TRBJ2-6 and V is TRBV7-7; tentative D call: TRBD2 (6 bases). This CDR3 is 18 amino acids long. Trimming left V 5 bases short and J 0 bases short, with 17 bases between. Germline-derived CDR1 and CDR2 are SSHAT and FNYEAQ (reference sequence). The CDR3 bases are TGTGCCAGCAGCGCCGGGGGAGGCATTACCTCTGGGGCCAACGTCCTGACTTTC. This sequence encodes CASSAGGGITSGANVLTF. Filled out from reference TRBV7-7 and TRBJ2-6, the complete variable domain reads GAGVSQSPRYKVTKRGQDVTLRCDPISSHATLYWYQQALGQGPEFLTYFNYEAQPDKSGLPSDRFSAERPEGSISTLTIQRTEQRDSAMYRCASSAGGGITSGANVLTFGAGSRLTVL.

The DNA of the CDR3 is TGTGCCAGCAACCGGTTTGGGGCAAACACCGGGGAGCTGTTTTTT. It codes for CASNRFGANTGELFF. The chain employs TRBV7-8 and TRBJ2-2; D might be TRBD1 (5 bases). Germline lookup yields CDR1 SGHVS and CDR2 FQNEAQ. The length of the CDR3 is 15 residues. V lost 7 bases and J lost 2, with 14 bases in between.

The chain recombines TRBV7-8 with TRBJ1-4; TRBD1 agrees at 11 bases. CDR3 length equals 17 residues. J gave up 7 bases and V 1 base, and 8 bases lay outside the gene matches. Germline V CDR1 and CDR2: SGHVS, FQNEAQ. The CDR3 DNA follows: TGTGCCAGCAGCTTAGGGCCCGGGACAGGGGGGAGTGAAAAACTGTTTTTT. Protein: CASSLGPGTGGSEKLFF.

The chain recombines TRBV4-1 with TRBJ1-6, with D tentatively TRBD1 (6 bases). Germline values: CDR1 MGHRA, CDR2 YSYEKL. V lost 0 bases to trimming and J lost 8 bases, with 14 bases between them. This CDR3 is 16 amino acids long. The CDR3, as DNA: TGCGCCAGCAGCCAAGAGGGGGCAACGGGGTATTCACCCCTCCACTTT. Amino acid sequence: CASSQEGATGYSPLHF.

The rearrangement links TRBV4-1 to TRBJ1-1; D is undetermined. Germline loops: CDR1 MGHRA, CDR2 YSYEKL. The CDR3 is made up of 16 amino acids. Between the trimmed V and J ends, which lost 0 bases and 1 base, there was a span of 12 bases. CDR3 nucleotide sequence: TGCGCCAGCAGCCAAGAAGGGAACAAAAAGAACACTGAAGCTTTCTTT. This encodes CASSQEGNKKNTEAFF.